This T cell receptor beta chain originates from a study of PD-1 blockade in classical Hodgkin lymphoma. This table comes from immunoSEQ multiplex PCR, and its TCRdb copy is limited to in-frame clones, with some not included. Of 50,000 or so clones listed, around 90% are singletons. Germline V lookup: CDR1 ENHRY, CDR2 SYGVKD. The V gene lost 8 bases and the J gene lost 0 bases, with 16 bases spanning the gap. The CDR3 contains 15 residues. Time point denoted: cycle 4 day 1 (C4D1), after six to seven weeks of nivolumab. Patients all relapsed after autologous stem cell transplantation, and there was variation in brentuximab vedotin exposure. Turning to this clone: Antigen: not known.

The study, taken as a whole, reports: Complete responders' baseline diversity resembled that of newly diagnosed patients.

This receptor was identified in a human donor with classical Hodgkin lymphoma. Material: peripheral blood mononuclear cells (PBMCs), obtained before the fourth cycle of nivolumab. The rearrangement links TRBV10-3 to TRBJ1-2, with D perhaps TRBD1 (5 bases). CDR3 protein: CAIGPVGDSNYGYTF. CDR3 sequence (DNA): TGTGCCATCGGCCCAGTAGGGGATTCTAACTATGGCTACACCTTC.